These 24 T cell receptor beta chains were sequenced from one sample in a study of cytomegalovirus exposure and HLA in healthy donors. PCR primers comprised 60 Vbeta and 13 Jbeta primers. TCRdb's table, derived via immunoSEQ multiplex PCR, lists solely in-frame clones and lacks some. Of under 200,000 clones listed, approximately 75% are singletons. Sequencing was done on a sample of PBMCs. The receptors derive from a woman between 18 and 29 years old in good health and CMV-seronegative.

The chain joins TRBV28 to TRBJ2-2; maybe TRBD1 (5 bases). This CDR3 has 15 residues. With 6 bases removed from V and 6 bases from J, the gap between germline ends came to 17 bases. From germline, CDR1 is MDHEN and CDR2 SYDVKM. The CDR3 DNA is TGTGCCAGCAGGCTGACAGCCGCCGGGCCCGGGGAGCTGTTTTTT. Translated: CASRLTAAGPGELFF.

Worth noting for this clone: The identical CDR3 is also encoded by other nucleotide sequences in the sample. The chain carries TRBV18 and TRBJ1-1; D gene uncertain. Germline V gene data show CDR1 as KGHSH and CDR2 as LQKENI. Trimming shortened V by 4 bases and J by 8 bases, and 20 bases separated the two germline ends. The CDR3 runs 15 residues. The CDR3 loop is CASSRLGRVGTEAFF. CDR3 in DNA: TGTGCCAGCTCACGACTTGGGAGGGTTGGCACCGAAGCTTTCTTT.

This chain connects TRBV7-2 to TRBJ2-1; D may be TRBD2 (6 bases). Germline V gene sequence: CDR1 SGHTA, CDR2 FQGNSA. Between the trimmed V and J ends, which lost 3 bases and 9 bases, there was a span of 12 bases. This CDR3 comprises 13 residues. The CDR3 bases are TGTGCCAGCAGCTTTACCTCCGGGGGTGAGCAGTTCTTC. Amino acids: CASSFTSGGEQFF.

The chain combines TRBV10-1 with TRBJ2-7; 8 bases agree with TRBD2. With 2 bases clipped from V and 3 bases from J, the junction kept 3 bases outside the gene matches. CDR1 and CDR2 (germline): WNHNN, SYGVQD (reference sequence). The CDR3 is 14 residues long. The CDR3 region has the DNA TGCGCCAGCAGTGAGGGTAGCGGGAACTACGAGCAGTACTTC. Protein product: CASSEGSGNYEQYF.

The V call is TRBV29-1, the J call TRBJ2-2; the match to TRBD2 covers 11 bases. V shed 3 bases and J 2 bases; nucleotides not matched to a gene: 2. Looked up from germline, CDR1 is SQVTM and CDR2 is ANQGSEA. The CDR3 runs 15 residues. The CDR3 nucleotides are TGCAGCGTTGATAGCGGGGGGGCCAACACCGGGGAGCTGTTTTTT. It specifies CSVDSGGANTGELFF.

The chain links TRBV2 to TRBJ1-4, with D maybe TRBD1 (5 bases). This CDR3 has 11 amino acids. The V gene's germline CDR1 is SNHLY and CDR2 FYNNEI. V was cut by 7 bases and J by 8 bases, with 8 bases left in between. CDR3 DNA: TGTGCCAGCACTGGGGGGGAAAAACTGTTTTTT. This gives the protein CASTGGEKLFF.

The count of this clone is one. This sequence joins TRBV6-5 and TRBJ2-1; 7 nucleotides line up with TRBD1. The CDR3 is 13 amino acids. V was clipped by 8 bases and J by 4 bases; unmatched bases: 5. Per germline, CDR1 MNHEY and CDR2 SVGAGI. The CDR3 nucleotides are TGTGCCAGCGGTCAGGGGGTATACAATGAGCAGTTCTTC. This translates into CASGQGVYNEQFF.

The CDR3 loop reads CASSEIVGGRSNQPQHF. For the CDR3, the DNA is TGTGCCAGCAGTGAAATTGTAGGGGGCCGAAGCAATCAGCCCCAGCATTTT. The chain has TRBV6-1 and TRBJ1-5; 7 nucleotides match TRBD1. CDR3 length: 17 residues. The germline gives CDR1 MNHNS, CDR2 SASEGT. V gave up 2 bases and J gave up 1 base; unmatched junction bases: 8.

The V gene is TRBV13, the J gene TRBJ2-2; D unresolved. CDR1 and CDR2 (germline): PRHDT, FYEKMQ (reference sequence). V lost 6 bases to trimming and J lost 0 bases, with 8 bases between them. The CDR3 totals 14 residues. The CDR3 is CASRMGANTGELFF. Written as DNA, the CDR3 is TGTGCCAGCAGGATGGGCGCGAACACCGGGGAGCTGTTTTTT.

In its sample, this clone was seen once. The rearrangement links TRBV7-9 to TRBJ2-1; D gene ambiguous. Trimming pared 3 bases from V and 4 bases from J, leaving 7 bases between. Germline V gene sequence: CDR1 SEHNR, CDR2 FQNEAQ (reference sequence). The CDR3 spans 13 residues. The CDR3: CASSFRSYNEQFF. The CDR3 region has the DNA TGTGCCAGCAGCTTCCGGTCATACAATGAGCAGTTCTTC.

This clone was detected only a few times. This chain joins TRBV18 and TRBJ2-3, with 10 bases lining up with TRBD2. The CDR3 spans 15 residues. Germline assignment: CDR1 KGHSH and CDR2 LQKENI. Germline trimming cut 5 bases from V and 2 bases from J; bases unmatched to any gene: 4. CDR3 residues: CASSILAGDTDTQYF. As DNA, the CDR3 is TGTGCCAGCTCAATCCTAGCGGGGGACACAGATACGCAGTATTTT.

The chain is built from TRBV12-5 and TRBJ2-7, with D maybe TRBD1 (5 bases). Germline values: CDR1 LGHNT, CDR2 FRNRAP. V was cut by 0 bases and J by 3 bases, with 12 bases left in between. This CDR3 contains 15 residues. CDR3 protein: CASGLVPQGHYEQYF. Here the CDR3 DNA reads TGTGCTAGTGGTTTGGTTCCGCAGGGCCACTACGAGCAGTACTTC.

The gene calls are TRBV11-2 and TRBJ2-5, with D possibly TRBD1 on 6 matching bases. Trimming removed 4 bases from V and 4 bases from J, with 19 bases in between. The CDR3 has 16 residues. The germline V gene has CDR1 SGHAT and CDR2 FQNNGV. CDR3 nucleotide sequence: TGTGCCAGCAGCTGGTCTGGGCAGGGGCGGTCAGAGACCCAGTACTTC. Translated, it gives CASSWSGQGRSETQYF.

The chain employs TRBV7-6 and TRBJ1-5; D ambiguous. From germline, CDR1 is SGHVS and CDR2 FNYEAQ. CDR3 length: 16 amino acids. V lost 2 bases, J lost 3 bases, and 14 bases lay in between. The CDR3 region is CASSLRSGPYNQPQHF. CDR3 nucleotides: TGTGCCAGCAGCTTAAGGAGCGGCCCATACAATCAGCCCCAGCATTTT.

The gene calls are TRBV28 and TRBJ2-5, with 10 bases aligning to TRBD1. Germline CDR1 is MDHEN and CDR2 is SYDVKM. Losses at the gene ends were 5 bases for V and 4 bases for J; bases not matched to a gene: 10. The CDR3 is 16 residues long. CDR3 loop: CASSAPGTGDGETQYF. DNA of the CDR3: TGTGCCAGCAGTGCACCCGGGACAGGGGATGGAGAGACCCAGTACTTC.

The J gene is TRBJ2-7, the V gene TRBV4-2, with D maybe TRBD1 (6 bases). Germline V gene data show CDR1 as LGHNA and CDR2 as YNFKEQ. Trimming took off 6 bases at V and 1 base at J, with 22 bases between the two ends. CDR3 length equals 17 residues. CDR3 DNA sequence: TGTGCCAGCAGTCCCCCTTTAGGGACAACCGTTTCCTACGAGCAGTACTTC. Translating it yields CASSPPLGTTVSYEQYF.

This rearrangement joins TRBV4-2 to TRBJ2-3; D remains ambiguous. Germline CDR1 is LGHNA and CDR2 is YNFKEQ. The CDR3 is 12 residues long. Between the trimmed V and J ends, which lost 3 bases and 2 bases, there was a span of 3 bases. The CDR3 DNA is TGTGCCAGCAGCCAGTACACAGATACGCAGTATTTT. Amino acid sequence: CASSQYTDTQYF.

J is TRBJ2-2 and V is TRBV2, with D perhaps matching TRBD2 (6 bases). This CDR3 comprises 15 residues. Between the trimmed V and J ends, which lost 6 bases and 4 bases, there was a span of 15 bases. The V gene's germline CDR1 is SNHLY and CDR2 FYNNEI. This CDR3 is CASRGDSGGTGELFF. The CDR3 region has the DNA TGTGCCAGCAGGGGGGACTCGGGTGGCACCGGGGAGCTGTTTTTT.

V and J are TRBV6-1 and TRBJ1-2; D may be TRBD1 (5 bases). In germline, CDR1 is MNHNS, CDR2 SASEGT. The CDR3 consists of 11 residues. Between the trimmed V and J ends, which lost 6 bases and 8 bases, there was a span of 10 bases. CDR3 region: CASRGAGGYTF. The CDR3 DNA reads TGTGCCAGCAGAGGGGCTGGCGGCTACACCTTC.

The rearrangement links TRBV19 to TRBJ1-3; 10 bases fit TRBD1. With V trimmed by 10 bases and J by 2 bases, 5 bases remained unmatched. CDR1 is LNHDA, CDR2 SQIVND, per germline (reference sequence). This CDR3 region has 14 residues. CDR3 sequence: CATRDRGAGNTIYF. CDR3 DNA sequence: TGTGCCACCAGGGACAGGGGCGCTGGAAACACCATATATTTT. Looking up the rest from reference TRBV19 and TRBJ1-3 gives the full variable domain: DGGITQSPKYLFRKEGQNVTLSCEQNLNHDAMYWYRQDPGQGLRLIYYSQIVNDFQKGDIAEGYSVSREKKESFPLTVTSAQKNPTAFYLCATRDRGAGNTIYFGEGSWLTVV.

This sequence joins TRBV2 and TRBJ2-2; 9 bases align to TRBD1. V gave up 6 bases and J gave up 2 bases; unmatched junction bases: 4. CDR3 length equals 15 residues. CDR1 is SNHLY, CDR2 FYNNEI, per germline. This chain's CDR3 is CASRRQGGNTGELFF. CDR3 sequence (DNA): TGTGCCAGCAGAAGACAGGGGGGTAACACCGGGGAGCTGTTTTTT.

This sequence joins TRBV7-8 and TRBJ2-5, with 10 positions matching TRBD2. The end of the DNA fits TRBJ2-7 better, so the J call may be wrong. This CDR3 is built from 15 residues. Germline V lookup: CDR1 SGHVS, CDR2 FQNEAQ. The CDR3 region is CASSLTGLARYEQYF. The CDR3 nucleotides read TGTGCCAGCAGCTTAACGGGACTAGCGCGTTACGAGCAGTACTTC.

The chain recombines TRBV27 with TRBJ2-1, with 7 bases aligning to TRBD2. This CDR3 has 15 amino acids. The V gene end was trimmed by 8 bases and the J gene end by 3 bases; junction bases not matched to a gene: 10. Germline V gene data show CDR1 as MNHEY and CDR2 as SMNVEV (reference sequence). CDR3 nucleotide sequence: TGTGCCAGCGGATGGGATGGCGGGAGCTACAATGAGCAGTTCTTC. Translating gives CASGWDGGSYNEQFF.

This chain links TRBV18 with TRBJ2-7; 12 bases are shared with TRBD2. Germline V CDR1 and CDR2: KGHSH, LQKENI. The CDR3 consists of 17 residues. With 3 bases clipped from V and 4 bases from J, the junction kept 10 bases outside the gene matches. The CDR3 loop reads CASSPAATSGSIYEQYF. CDR3 bases: TGTGCCAGCTCACCGGCCGCGACTAGCGGGAGCATATACGAGCAGTACTTC.